These 8 T cell receptor beta chains originate from one sample sequenced in a study of blood T cell repertoires in COVID-19. The method was immunoSEQ multiplex PCR; TCRdb's version includes in-frame clones alone and lacks a portion of them. The sample has some 89,000 clones; approximately 90% are singletons. Source material: peripheral blood. The receptor set was obtained from a man aged 45-60 years with acute or convalescent COVID-19.

The chain combines TRBV9 with TRBJ2-1; 8 nucleotides align to TRBD2. Trimming cost V 2 bases and J 1 base; bases outside gene matches: 5. CDR3 size: 16 residues. CDR1 is SGDLS, CDR2 YYNGEE, per germline. The CDR3, as DNA: TGTGCCAGCAGCGTGGAAGCGGGAGCGTCCTACAATGAGCAGTTCTTC. It translates to CASSVEAGASYNEQFF. The whole variable domain, filled in from reference TRBV9 and TRBJ2-1, reads DSGVTQTPKHLITATGQRVTLRCSPRSGDLSVYWYQQSLDQGLQFLIQYYNGEERAKGNILERFSAQQFPDLHSELNLSSLELGDSALYFCASSVEAGASYNEQFFGPGTRLTVL.

This chain uses TRBV5-1 with TRBJ2-5; 13 bases are a match to TRBD2. Germline assignment: CDR1 SGHRS and CDR2 YFSETQ. The V segment lost 5 bases and the J segment 5 bases; nucleotides outside the gene matches: 12. There are 17 residues in the CDR3. The CDR3 sequence: CASSLNPGTSGVETQYF. CDR3 DNA: TGCGCCAGCAGTCTTAATCCCGGGACTAGCGGGGTTGAGACCCAGTACTTC. Based on the CDR3 plus reference TRBV5-1 and TRBJ2-5, the full variable domain is KAGVTQTPRYLIKTRGQQVTLSCSPISGHRSVSWYQQTPGQGLQFLFEYFSETQRNKGNFPGRFSGRQFSNSRSEMNVSTLELGDSALYLCASSLNPGTSGVETQYFGPGTRLLVL.

V usage is TRBV7-6 and J usage is TRBJ2-1; a weak D match, TRBD2 (6 bases). Germline-derived CDR1 and CDR2 are SGHVS and FNYEAQ. Trimming shortened V by 1 base and J by 3 bases, and 10 bases separated the two germline ends. The CDR3 totals 15 residues. In nucleotides, the CDR3 is TGTGCCAGCAGCTTAGGGGGTAGCGGCTACAATGAGCAGTTCTTC. Residues: CASSLGGSGYNEQFF.

The chain carries TRBV14 and TRBJ2-5; TRBD2 is a possible D gene (6 bases). Trimming left V 3 bases short and J 2 bases short, with 16 bases between. CDR3 length: 16 amino acids. CDR1 is SGHDN and CDR2 is FVKESK in the germline V gene. This CDR3 is CASSHTQGGWQETQYF. The CDR3 DNA follows: TGTGCCAGCAGCCACACCCAGGGAGGTTGGCAAGAGACCCAGTACTTC.

The gene calls are TRBV5-4 and TRBJ2-5, with D unresolved. Trimming took 0 bases from V and 0 from J, leaving 6 bases between them. The CDR3 spans 14 residues. CDR1 SGHNT and CDR2 YYREEE come from the germline V gene (reference sequence). The CDR3 loop reads CASSLEPNQETQYF. CDR3 bases: TGTGCCAGCAGCTTGGAGCCAAACCAAGAGACCCAGTACTTC.

The CDR3 nucleotides are TGTGCCAGCAGCGCGGGGGTTCGGAACACTGAAGCTTTCTTT. Translation gives CASSAGVRNTEAFF. J is TRBJ1-1 and V is TRBV9, with D possibly being TRBD1 (5 bases). Germline loops: CDR1 SGDLS, CDR2 YYNGEE. There are 14 residues in the CDR3. With 3 bases removed from V and 1 base from J, the gap between germline ends came to 10 bases.

This chain connects TRBV4-2 to TRBJ2-5; 9 bases line up with TRBD2. There are 16 residues in the CDR3. Unmatched junction bases numbered 5, after V lost 1 base and J lost 2 bases. Germline assignment: CDR1 LGHNA and CDR2 YNFKEQ. CDR3 residues: CASSQVSGGIQETQYF. CDR3 nucleotide sequence: TGTGCCAGCAGCCAAGTTAGCGGGGGCATACAAGAGACCCAGTACTTC.

This CDR3 is CASSYDREKTEAFF. The CDR3 DNA reads TGTGCCAGCAGTTATGACAGGGAAAAAACTGAAGCTTTCTTT. The chain combines TRBV6-5 with TRBJ1-1; 7 bases match TRBD1. This CDR3 is 14 amino acids long. Germline lookup yields CDR1 MNHEY and CDR2 SVGAGI. V dropped 3 bases and J dropped 5; count of bases not matched to a gene: 6.